Only a few counts were recorded for the clone carrying this T cell receptor beta chain. For TCRbeta, the library was prepared with unique molecular identifiers. TCRdb re-called the PCR reads with MiXCR, one entry per CDR3 protein. This table has about 540,000 distinct CDR3 sequences, about 18% appearing once. The data stem from a study of T-cell reconstitution after alpha-beta-depleted transplantation in children. V was clipped by 5 bases and J by 2 bases; unmatched bases: 3. The germline V gene encodes CDR1 KGHSH and CDR2 LQKENI. The CDR3 extends over 14 amino acids. The sample in question was PBMCs from the stem cell graft donor, obtained from the stem cell graft. This chain uses TRBV18 with TRBJ2-5, with 9 nucleotides matching TRBD1. This TCR derives from a human donor who donated a stem cell graft to a child with acute lymphoblastic leukemia. Here the CDR3 reads CASSTGQGQETQYF. The CDR3 coding sequence is TGTGCCAGCTCAACGGGACAGGGACAAGAGACCCAGTACTTC.